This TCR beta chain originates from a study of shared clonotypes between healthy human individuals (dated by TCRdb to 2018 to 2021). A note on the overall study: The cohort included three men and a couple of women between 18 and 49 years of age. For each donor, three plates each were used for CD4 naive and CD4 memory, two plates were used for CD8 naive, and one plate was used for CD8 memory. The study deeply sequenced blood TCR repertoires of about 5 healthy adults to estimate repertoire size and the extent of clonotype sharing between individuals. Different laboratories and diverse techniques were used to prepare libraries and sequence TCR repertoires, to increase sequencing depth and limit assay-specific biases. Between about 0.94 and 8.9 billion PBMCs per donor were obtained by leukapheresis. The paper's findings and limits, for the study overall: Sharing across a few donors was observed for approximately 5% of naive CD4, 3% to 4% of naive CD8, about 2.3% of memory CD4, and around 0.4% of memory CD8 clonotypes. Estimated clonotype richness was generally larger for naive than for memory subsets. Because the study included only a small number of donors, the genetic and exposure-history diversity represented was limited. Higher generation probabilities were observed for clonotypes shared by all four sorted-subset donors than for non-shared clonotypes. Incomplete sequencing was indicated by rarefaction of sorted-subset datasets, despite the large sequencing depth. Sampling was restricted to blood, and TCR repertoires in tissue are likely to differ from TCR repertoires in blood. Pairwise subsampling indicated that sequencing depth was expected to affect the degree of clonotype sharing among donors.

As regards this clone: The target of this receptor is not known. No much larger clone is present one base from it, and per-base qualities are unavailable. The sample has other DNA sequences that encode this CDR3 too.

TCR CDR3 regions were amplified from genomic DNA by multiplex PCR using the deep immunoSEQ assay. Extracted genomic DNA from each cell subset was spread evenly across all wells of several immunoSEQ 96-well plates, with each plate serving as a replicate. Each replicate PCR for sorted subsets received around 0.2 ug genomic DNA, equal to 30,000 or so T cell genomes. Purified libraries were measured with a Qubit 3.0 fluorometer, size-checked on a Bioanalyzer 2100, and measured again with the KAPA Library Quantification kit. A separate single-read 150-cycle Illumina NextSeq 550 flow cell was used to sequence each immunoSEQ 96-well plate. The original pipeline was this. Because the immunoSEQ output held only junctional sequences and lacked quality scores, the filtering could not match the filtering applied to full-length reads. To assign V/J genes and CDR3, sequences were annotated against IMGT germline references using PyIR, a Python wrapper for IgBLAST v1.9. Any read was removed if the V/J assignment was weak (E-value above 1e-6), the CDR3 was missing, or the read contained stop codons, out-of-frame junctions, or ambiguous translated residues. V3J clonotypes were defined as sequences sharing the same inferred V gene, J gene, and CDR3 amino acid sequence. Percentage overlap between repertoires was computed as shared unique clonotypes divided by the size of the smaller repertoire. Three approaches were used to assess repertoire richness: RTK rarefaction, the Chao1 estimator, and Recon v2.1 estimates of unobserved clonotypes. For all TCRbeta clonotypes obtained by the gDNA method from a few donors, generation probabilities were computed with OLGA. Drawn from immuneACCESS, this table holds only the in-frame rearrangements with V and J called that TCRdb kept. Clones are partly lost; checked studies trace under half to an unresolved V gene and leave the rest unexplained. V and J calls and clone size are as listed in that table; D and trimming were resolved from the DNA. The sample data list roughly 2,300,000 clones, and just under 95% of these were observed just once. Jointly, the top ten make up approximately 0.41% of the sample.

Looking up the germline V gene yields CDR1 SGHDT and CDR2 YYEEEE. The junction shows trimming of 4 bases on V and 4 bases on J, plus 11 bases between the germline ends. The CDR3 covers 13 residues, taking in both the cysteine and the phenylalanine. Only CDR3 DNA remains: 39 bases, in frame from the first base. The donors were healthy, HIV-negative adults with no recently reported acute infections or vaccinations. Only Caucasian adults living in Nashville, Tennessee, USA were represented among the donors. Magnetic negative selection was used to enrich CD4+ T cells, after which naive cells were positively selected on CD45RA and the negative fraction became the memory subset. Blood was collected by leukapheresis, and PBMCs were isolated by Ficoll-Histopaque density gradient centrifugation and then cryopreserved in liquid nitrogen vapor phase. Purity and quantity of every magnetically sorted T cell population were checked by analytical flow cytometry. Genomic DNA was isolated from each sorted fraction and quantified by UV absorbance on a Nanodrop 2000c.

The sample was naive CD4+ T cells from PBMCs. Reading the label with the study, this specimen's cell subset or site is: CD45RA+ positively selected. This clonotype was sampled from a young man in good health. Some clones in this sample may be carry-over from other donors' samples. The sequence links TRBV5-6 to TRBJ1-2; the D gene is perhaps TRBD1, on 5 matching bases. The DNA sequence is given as TGTGCCAGCAGCCTCGGTGGGGGCTATGGCTACACCTTC. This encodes CASSLGGGYGYTF. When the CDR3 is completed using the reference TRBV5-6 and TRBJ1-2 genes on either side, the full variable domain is DAGVTQSPTHLIKTRGQQVTLRCSPKSGHDTVSWYQQALGQGPQFIFQYYEEEERQRGNFPDRFSGHQFPNYSSELNVNALLLGDSALYLCASSLGGGYGYTFGSGTRLTVV.